The present T cell receptor (beta chain) was sequenced within a study of blood T cell repertoires in COVID-19. Study-wide background: The samples span acute and convalescent COVID-19 from the United States, Italy and Spain. Sources were T cells, B-cell-depleted T cells, or PBMCs; the material itself was cDNA or gDNA.

Authors' methods: Quantification of nucleated cells was approximated via reference gene primer amplification. Repertoires were generated with immunoSEQ multiplex PCR, while TCRdb's copy carries only in-frame clones and drops some. D and trimming were read from the DNA, whereas the V and J calls and clone size are those reported in that table. Of 110,000 to 150,000 clones in the sample, 80% to 90% were seen once. The receptor was derived from a woman aged 35 to 49 with acute or convalescent COVID-19. Material for sequencing was peripheral blood.

The CDR3 nucleotides are TGTGCCAGCAGTTTCCGACAGGGGATACAGCTCTATGGCTACACCTTC. It is translated as CASSFRQGIQLYGYTF. The chain is built from TRBV6-2 or TRBV6-3 and TRBJ1-2, with 8 bases aligning to TRBD1. The junction had 11 bases not matched to a gene; V was cut back by 4 bases and J by 4 bases. Germline V CDR1 and CDR2: MNHEY, SVGEGT. This CDR3 region has 16 residues.